Listed below are T cell receptor beta chains from one sample, sequenced in a study of T cell responses to AZD1222 COVID-19 vaccine. The data were produced by immunoSEQ multiplex PCR, yet TCRdb's version contains in-frame clones alone and is incomplete. The sample contains roughly 55,000 clones, about 89% of which appear only once. The sequenced sample was peripheral blood, obtained on day 0 of AZD1222 vaccination. These receptors originate from an adult in good health. The conserved cysteine and the conserved F or W are not part of the CDR3 here. For some rows the clone size is stated as once, few or many, or as a class when expanded; others skip it.

TRBV9,TRBJ2-3,once,ASSVVDRLPSTDTQY
TRBV5-4,TRBJ2-1,NA,ASSAFGEQF
TRBV12-3/TRBV12-4,TRBJ1-1,NA,ASRQGLNTEAF
TRBV15,TRBJ1-4,NA,ATSRVVSEKLF
TRBV27,TRBJ1-5,few,ASSLRGAEPQH
TRBV5-1,TRBJ2-3,NA,ASSENILAGGGDTQY
TRBV7-9,TRBJ1-4,NA,ASSFTVTNEKLF
TRBV6-5,TRBJ1-2,few,ASSYSKWGNYGYT
TRBV4-1,TRBJ1-4,NA,ASSQTPSTGINEKLF
TRBV5-1,TRBJ1-4,NA,ASSLSPQGGTATNEKLF
TRBV7-3,TRBJ2-1,NA,ASSLMVGGDSSYNEQF
TRBV3-1/TRBV3-2,TRBJ1-6,once,ASSQGQGGSPLH
TRBV25-1,TRBJ2-5,NA,ASSPPGQGQETQY
TRBV7-9,TRBJ2-1,NA,ASRRLAGAWEQF
TRBV24-1,TRBJ1-2,NA,ATSDARQGWGYT
TRBV19,TRBJ1-1,NA,ASTLQGWEGEAF
TRBV29-1,TRBJ1-3,NA,SGTGPPRNTIY
TRBV14,TRBJ2-7,NA,ASSRTGGPYEQY
TRBV5-1,TRBJ1-2,NA,ASRDGTGGGYT
TRBV9,TRBJ1-3,NA,ASSVRTGSISGNTIY
TRBV12-5,TRBJ2-2,NA,ASGLNPRNTGELF
TRBV5-6,TRBJ2-1,NA,ASSFISLAGRNEQF
TRBV18,TRBJ2-3,once,ASSPSEAGVVTDTQY
TRBV30,TRBJ1-2,once,AWTGQGREYGYT
TRBV6-5,TRBJ1-2,NA,ASSPGAAYGYT
TRBV11-2,TRBJ2-1,NA,ASSPPGLATVGQF
TRBV18,TRBJ2-5,few,ASSPGGETQY
TRBV11-2,TRBJ2-3,once,ASSLDWDSLGDTQY
TRBV19,TRBJ1-1,NA,ATKMTGTRTEAF
TRBV24-1,TRBJ1-1,NA,ATSGPGGRTEAF
TRBV6-5,TRBJ1-2,NA,ASSSDRALGGYT
TRBV28,TRBJ2-2,NA,ASSLLTGELF
TRBV7-3,TRBJ2-2,NA,ASSPNGGTGELF
TRBV7-6,TRBJ2-5,once,ASSYSLAGAKQETQY
TRBV5-1,TRBJ2-3,NA,ASSLQGLAGGRTDTQY
TRBV7-8,TRBJ2-2,NA,ASSFLAGAGTGELF
TRBV12-3/TRBV12-4,TRBJ2-1,NA,ASSRNRYNEQF
TRBV7-9,TRBJ1-6,NA,ASSPRGVGDSPLH
TRBV19,TRBJ2-7,NA,ASSPGGEKPYEQY
TRBV2,TRBJ1-6,NA,ASRGTGGPLH
TRBV4-2,TRBJ2-3,NA,ASSLAGVRRNADTQY
TRBV27,TRBJ2-1,NA,ASSLAGSYNEQF
TRBV6-6,TRBJ2-5,NA,ASTRRTSGSLETQY
TRBV27,TRBJ2-2,NA,ASSLTRTQPTGELF
TRBV7-9,TRBJ2-1,NA,ASSPVAGVDNEQF
TRBV4-1,TRBJ2-1,NA,ASSQVAGTSTEQF
TRBV27,TRBJ1-4,NA,ASSFRGLREKLF
TRBV7-3,TRBJ2-2,NA,ASSLWRRASGRAVDTGELF
TRBV29-1,TRBJ1-1,NA,SVQNTEAF
TRBV7-8,TRBJ2-3,once,ASSLGPSTDTQY
TRBV6-5,TRBJ1-5,NA,ASGAGGPQH
TRBV9,TRBJ2-5,NA,ASIVVETQY
TRBV2,TRBJ2-2,NA,AKQRTSGIISGELF